The present TCR beta chain was sequenced within a study of T cell repertoires in cytomegalovirus infection. The table lists this clonotype with many counts. TCRdb re-called the reads through MiXCR, storing one row per CDR3 protein. The table lists around 230,000 distinct CDR3 sequences, about 7% of them singletons, with about 6.5% in the top ten. The length of the CDR3 is 13 residues. Germline values: CDR1 MGHRA, CDR2 YSYEKL. V was cut by 0 bases and J by 8 bases, with 5 bases left in between. This TCR was sampled from a human donor in good health (CMV status not recorded). Some clones in this sample may be carry-over from other donors' samples. The specimen sequenced was PBMCs. This chain uses TRBV4-1 with TRBJ1-6; D is unclear. The CDR3 loop reads CASSQDRYSPLHF. The CDR3 region has the DNA TGCGCCAGCAGCCAAGATCGGTATTCACCCCTCCACTTT.